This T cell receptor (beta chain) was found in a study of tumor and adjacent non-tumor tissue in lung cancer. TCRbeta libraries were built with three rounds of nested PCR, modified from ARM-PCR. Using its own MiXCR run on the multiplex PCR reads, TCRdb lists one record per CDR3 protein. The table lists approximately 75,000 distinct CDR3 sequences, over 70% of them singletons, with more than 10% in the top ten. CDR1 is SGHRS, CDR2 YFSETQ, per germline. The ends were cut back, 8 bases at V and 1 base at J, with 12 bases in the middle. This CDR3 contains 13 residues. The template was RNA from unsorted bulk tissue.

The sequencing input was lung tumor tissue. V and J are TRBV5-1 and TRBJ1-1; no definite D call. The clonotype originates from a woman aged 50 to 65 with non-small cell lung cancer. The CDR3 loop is CASKEVPNTEAFF. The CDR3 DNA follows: TGCGCCAGTAAAGAAGTCCCGAACACTGAAGCTTTCTTT.